Presented here are 5 T cell receptor beta chains from one specimen sequenced in a study of blood T cells in healthy people across ages. A second PCR, run for about 7 to 11 cycles, used a sample-barcoded 5' primer plus a J-beta primer mix. From the 5' RACE reads, TCRdb called clonotypes with MiXCR, one entry per CDR3 protein. The sample contains around 1,800,000 distinct CDR3 sequences, about two fifths of which appear only once. Sample: blood. Receptors were obtained from a human donor in good health.

The gene calls are TRBV28 and TRBJ1-4, with D possibly being TRBD1 (6 bases). Trimming cost V 4 bases and J 8 bases, with 17 bases left between them. Germline V gives CDR1 MDHEN, CDR2 SYDVKM. This CDR3 is built from 15 residues. As DNA, the CDR3 is TGTGCCAGCAGTTCCCGGACAGCCGGAGGAGAAAAACTGTTTTTT. This codes for CASSSRTAGGEKLFF.

This chain connects TRBV3-1 to TRBJ2-1, with unresolved D. The CDR3 covers 15 residues. From germline, CDR1 is LGHDT and CDR2 YNNKEL (reference sequence). The V gene lost 1 base and the J gene lost 2 bases, with 9 bases spanning the gap. CDR3 protein: CASSQGGTPYNEQFF. CDR3 coding DNA: TGTGCCAGCAGCCAAGGGGGAACCCCCTACAATGAGCAGTTCTTC.

This clonotype came up many times. The chain is built from TRBV24-1 and TRBJ2-1, with 9 positions matching TRBD2. The CDR3 is made up of 13 amino acids. V gave up 5 bases and J gave up 10 bases; unmatched junction bases: 5. CDR1 and CDR2 (germline): KGHDR, SFDVKD. CDR3 sequence reads: CATSVSGGTEQFF. The CDR3, as DNA: TGTGCCACCAGTGTTAGCGGGGGCACGGAGCAGTTCTTC.

This sequence joins TRBV15 and TRBJ2-2; 9 bases fit TRBD2. This CDR3 comprises 14 residues. The V gene's germline CDR1 is LNHNV and CDR2 YYDKDF (reference sequence). With 8 bases clipped from V and 6 bases from J, the junction kept 7 bases outside the gene matches. CDR3 in amino acids: CATPRLAGSGELFF. The CDR3 DNA reads as TGTGCCACCCCTCGGCTAGCGGGGTCCGGGGAGCTGTTTTTT.

Details on this clonotype: This may be a read error: a much more frequent sequence differs by one nucleotide. The rearrangement uses TRBV7-2 and TRBJ2-1, with D perhaps being TRBD1 or TRBD2 (5 bases each). Trimming pared 3 bases from V and 10 bases from J, leaving 13 bases between. The CDR3 consists of 13 residues. Germline values: CDR1 SGHTA, CDR2 FQGNSA. The CDR3 region has the DNA TGTGCCAGCAGCTTCGAGGGGCCCTACGAGCAGTTCTTC. Residues: CASSFEGPYEQFF.